These T cell receptor beta chains were read from a single sample in a study of CD8 T cells in Susac syndrome. TCRdb reprocessed the immunoSEQ multiplex PCR reads with MiXCR, giving one entry per CDR3 protein. The profile covers 150,000 to 200,000 distinct CDR3 sequences, with about 93% appearing a single time and more than 0.12% taken by the ten largest. The sample taken for sequencing was CD4+ T cells from PBMCs. These receptors came from a human donor in good health. CDR3s include the opening cysteine and the closing phenylalanine or tryptophan. Fields, in order: CDR3 protein, CDR3 DNA, clone size, D gene, J gene, V gene. D genes are given only for firm matches. Size is omitted from some rows. Given values are once, few, many or a class for expanded clones.

CASSPGQQNQPQHF | TGTGCCAGCAGCCCCGGACAGCAGAATCAGCCCCAGCATTTT | once | NA | TRBJ1-5 | TRBV7-2
CSVEIRGYGYTF | TGCAGCGTTGAAATAAGGGGCTATGGCTACACCTTC | NA | NA | TRBJ1-2 | TRBV29-1
CASSQDNDGFNQPQHF | TGCGCCAGCAGCCAGGACAATGACGGGTTCAATCAGCCCCAGCATTTT | NA | NA | TRBJ1-5 | TRBV4-3
CASSVVGDPTDTQYF | TGTGCCAGCAGCGTAGTGGGGGATCCCACAGATACGCAGTATTTT | NA | NA | TRBJ2-3 | TRBV9
CASSLGPSTGSNSPLHF | TGTGCCAGCTCTCTTGGTCCTTCGACAGGGTCTAATTCACCCCTCCACTTT | NA | TRBD1 | TRBJ1-6 | TRBV18
CASSQAAGEHNEQFF | TGTGCCAGCAGCCAAGCGGCAGGGGAGCACAATGAGCAGTTCTTC | NA | NA | TRBJ2-1 | TRBV3-1
CASSLTGQGNNEQYF | TGTGCCAGCAGCTTAACCGGACAGGGAAATAACGAGCAGTACTTC | NA | TRBD1 | TRBJ2-7 | TRBV7-3
CATAGGAYEQYF | TGTGCCACTGCCGGGGGGGCCTACGAGCAGTACTTC | NA | TRBD2 | TRBJ2-7 | TRBV6-2/TRBV6-3
CASSIGGPTGELFF | TGTGCCAGCAGCATCGGGGGTCCCACCGGGGAGCTGTTTTTT | NA | NA | TRBJ2-2 | TRBV7-3
CASSGQGFEETQYF | TGTGCCAGCAGTGGACAGGGATTTGAAGAGACCCAGTACTTC | NA | TRBD1 | TRBJ2-5 | TRBV2
CATSRPSQANYEQYF | TGTGCCACCAGCAGACCCAGCCAAGCAAACTACGAGCAGTACTTC | NA | NA | TRBJ2-7 | TRBV15
CSVALSDYEQYF | TGCAGCGTTGCCCTTTCAGACTACGAGCAGTACTTC | NA | NA | TRBJ2-7 | TRBV29-1
CSARGGGSYNEQFF | TGCAGTGCTAGGGGTGGAGGCTCCTACAATGAGCAGTTCTTC | NA | NA | TRBJ2-1 | TRBV20-1
CAISERGGDDEKLFF | TGTGCCATCAGTGAGAGGGGGGGAGATGACGAAAAACTGTTTTTT | NA | NA | TRBJ1-4 | TRBV10-3
CSAIKGDTQYF | TGCAGTGCTATCAAAGGAGATACGCAGTATTTT | NA | NA | TRBJ2-3 | TRBV20-1
CASSPTGPRPEQFF | TGTGCCAGCAGTCCCACGGGACCTCGGCCTGAGCAGTTCTTC | NA | NA | TRBJ2-1 | TRBV12-3/TRBV12-4
CASRQQSGQPQHF | TGTGCCAGCAGACAGCAAAGCGGTCAGCCCCAGCATTTT | NA | NA | TRBJ1-5 | TRBV27
CAWSVRRGETQYF | TGTGCCTGGAGTGTCAGAAGGGGAGAGACCCAGTACTTC | NA | NA | TRBJ2-5 | TRBV30
CAWSSLAGGFYNEQFF | TGTGCCTGGAGTTCCTTAGCGGGGGGATTCTACAATGAGCAGTTCTTC | NA | TRBD2 | TRBJ2-1 | TRBV30
CASSLDARGLGGYTF | TGTGCCAGCAGCTTAGACGCCAGGGGCTTGGGTGGCTACACCTTC | NA | NA | TRBJ1-2 | TRBV7-9
CASSPASRGEQYF | TGTGCCAGCTCACCCGCAAGTCGTGGCGAGCAGTACTTC | NA | NA | TRBJ2-7 | TRBV18
CSALGQDWSQYF | TGCAGTGCCCTGGGACAGGACTGGTCCCAGTACTTC | NA | TRBD1 | TRBJ2-5 | TRBV20-1
CASSSDRESQPQHF | TGTGCCAGCAGCTCGGACAGGGAATCTCAGCCCCAGCATTTT | NA | TRBD1 | TRBJ1-5 | TRBV7-8
CASSPDRGSEGNQPQHF | TGTGCCAGCAGCCCGGACAGGGGATCGGAAGGCAATCAGCCCCAGCATTTT | NA | TRBD1 | TRBJ1-5 | TRBV7-8
CASSGLYGYTF | TGTGCCAGCAGTGGGCTCTATGGCTACACCTTC | NA | NA | TRBJ1-2 | TRBV28
CASSYVGQVTDTQYF | TGTGCCAGCAGTTACGTGGGACAGGTCACAGATACGCAGTATTTT | NA | TRBD1 | TRBJ2-3 | TRBV6-7
CSSRAGEKTQYF | TGCAGCTCCCGTGCGGGGGAGAAGACCCAGTACTTC | once | TRBD2 | TRBJ2-5 | TRBV29-1
CSARLREQEAFF | TGCAGTGCTAGACTTCGGGAGCAGGAAGCTTTCTTT | NA | NA | TRBJ1-1 | TRBV20-1
CASSEGRVGNEQFF | TGTGCCAGCAGTGAAGGACGGGTAGGCAATGAGCAGTTCTTC | once | NA | TRBJ2-1 | TRBV2
CASSPQGGNTQYF | TGTGCCAGCAGTCCCCAGGGGGGAAATACGCAGTATTTT | NA | NA | TRBJ2-3 | TRBV6-2/TRBV6-3
CSARDLEETQYF | TGCAGTGCTAGAGATCTAGAGGAGACCCAGTACTTC | NA | NA | TRBJ2-5 | TRBV20-1
CASSFGQGQTGELFF | TGCGCCAGCAGCTTCGGTCAGGGTCAAACCGGGGAGCTGTTTTTT | NA | NA | TRBJ2-2 | TRBV5-1
CSARKGQGAGEQYF | TGCAGTGCTAGGAAGGGACAGGGGGCGGGAGAGCAGTACTTC | NA | TRBD1 | TRBJ2-7 | TRBV20-1
CSARLAGFYEQYF | TGCAGTGCCCGACTAGCCGGATTCTACGAGCAGTACTTC | NA | TRBD2 | TRBJ2-7 | TRBV20-1
CASRDRGDYGYTF | TGTGCCAGCAGAGACAGGGGAGACTATGGCTACACCTTC | NA | TRBD1 | TRBJ1-2 | TRBV28
CSVEGSGVGEQYF | TGCAGCGTTGAGGGTAGCGGGGTAGGGGAGCAGTACTTC | NA | TRBD2 | TRBJ2-7 | TRBV29-1
CASSFWQSSGNTIYF | TGTGCCAGCAGTTTTTGGCAGAGCTCTGGAAACACCATATATTTT | NA | NA | TRBJ1-3 | TRBV12-3/TRBV12-4
CSVDPRGDYGYTF | TGCAGCGTTGACCCCCGGGGTGACTATGGCTACACCTTC | NA | NA | TRBJ1-2 | TRBV29-1